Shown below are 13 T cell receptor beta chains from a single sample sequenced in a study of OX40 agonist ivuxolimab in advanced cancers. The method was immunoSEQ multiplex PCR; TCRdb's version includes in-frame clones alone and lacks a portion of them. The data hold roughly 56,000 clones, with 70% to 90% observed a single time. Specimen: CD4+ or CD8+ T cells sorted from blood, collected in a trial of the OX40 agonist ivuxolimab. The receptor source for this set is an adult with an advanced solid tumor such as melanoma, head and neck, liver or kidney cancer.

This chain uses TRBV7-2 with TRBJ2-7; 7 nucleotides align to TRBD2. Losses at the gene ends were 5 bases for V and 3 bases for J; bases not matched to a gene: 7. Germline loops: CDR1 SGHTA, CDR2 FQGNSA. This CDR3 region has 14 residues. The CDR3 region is CASSEGGVSYEQYF. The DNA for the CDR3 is TGTGCCAGCAGCGAGGGAGGGGTGAGCTACGAGCAGTACTTC.

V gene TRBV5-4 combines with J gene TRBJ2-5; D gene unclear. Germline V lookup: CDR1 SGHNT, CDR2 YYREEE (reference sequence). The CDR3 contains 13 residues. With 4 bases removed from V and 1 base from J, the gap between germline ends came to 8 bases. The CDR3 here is CASSGPLQETQYF. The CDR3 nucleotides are TGTGCCAGCAGCGGCCCGCTCCAAGAGACCCAGTACTTC.

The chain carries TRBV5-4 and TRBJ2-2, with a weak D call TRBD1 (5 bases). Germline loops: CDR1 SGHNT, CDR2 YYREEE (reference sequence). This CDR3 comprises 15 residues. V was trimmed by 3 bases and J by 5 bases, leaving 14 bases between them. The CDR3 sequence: CASSSGSQETGELFF. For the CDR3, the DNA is TGTGCCAGCAGCTCAGGGTCGCAAGAGACCGGGGAGCTGTTTTTT. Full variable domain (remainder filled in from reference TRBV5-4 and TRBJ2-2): ETGVTQSPTHLIKTRGQQVTLRCSSQSGHNTVSWYQQALGQGPQFIFQYYREEENGRGNFPPRFSGLQFPNYSSELNVNALELDDSALYLCASSSGSQETGELFFGEGSRLTVL.

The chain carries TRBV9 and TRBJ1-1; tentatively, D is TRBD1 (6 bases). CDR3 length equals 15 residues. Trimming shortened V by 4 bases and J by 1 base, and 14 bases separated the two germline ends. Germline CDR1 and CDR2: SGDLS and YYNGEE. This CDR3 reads CASSPEEGENTEAFF. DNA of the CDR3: TGTGCCAGCAGCCCTGAGGAGGGGGAGAACACTGAAGCTTTCTTT.

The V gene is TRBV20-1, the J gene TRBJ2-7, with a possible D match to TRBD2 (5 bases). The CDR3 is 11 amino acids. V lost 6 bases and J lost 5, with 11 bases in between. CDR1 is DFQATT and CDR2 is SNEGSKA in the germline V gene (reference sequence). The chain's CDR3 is CSAARGDEQYF. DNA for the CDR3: TGCAGTGCCGCCCGGGGTGACGAGCAGTACTTC.

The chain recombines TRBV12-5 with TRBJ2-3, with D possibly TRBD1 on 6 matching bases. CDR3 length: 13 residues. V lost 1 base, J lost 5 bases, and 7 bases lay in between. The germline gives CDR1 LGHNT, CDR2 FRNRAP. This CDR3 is CASGLDREDTQYF. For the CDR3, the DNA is TGTGCTAGTGGTTTGGACAGGGAAGATACGCAGTATTTT.

CDR3 coding DNA: TGTGCCAGTAAGATCGGACTAGCTAACAATGAGCAGTTCTTC. This encodes CASKIGLANNEQFF. V usage is TRBV19 and J usage is TRBJ2-1; 8 nucleotides align to TRBD2. The CDR3 has 14 residues. Germline values: CDR1 LNHDA, CDR2 SQIVND (reference sequence). Unmatched junction bases numbered 7, after V lost 7 bases and J lost 5 bases.

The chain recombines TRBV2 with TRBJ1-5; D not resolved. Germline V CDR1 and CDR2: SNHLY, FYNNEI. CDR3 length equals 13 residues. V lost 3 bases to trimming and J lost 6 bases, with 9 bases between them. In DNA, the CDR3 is TGTGCCAGCAGTGAGCCAGCGGGTCAGCCCCAGCATTTT. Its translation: CASSEPAGQPQHF.

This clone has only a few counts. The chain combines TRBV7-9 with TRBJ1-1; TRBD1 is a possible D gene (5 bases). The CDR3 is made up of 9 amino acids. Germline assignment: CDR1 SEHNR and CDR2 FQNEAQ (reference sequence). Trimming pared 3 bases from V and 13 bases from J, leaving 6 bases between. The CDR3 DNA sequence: TGTGCCAGCAGCTTGGGGGGTTTCTTT. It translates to CASSLGGFF.

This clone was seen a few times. CDR3 in DNA: TGTGCCAGCAGCCAAGCAGGTCTCACAGGGGGTGAGCAGTTCTTC. Its translation: CASSQAGLTGGEQFF. V usage is TRBV4-2 and J usage is TRBJ2-1; TRBD1 matches 8 bases. Germline lookup yields CDR1 LGHNA and CDR2 YNFKEQ. The CDR3 contains 15 residues. Germline trimming cut 1 base from V and 9 bases from J; bases unmatched to any gene: 8.

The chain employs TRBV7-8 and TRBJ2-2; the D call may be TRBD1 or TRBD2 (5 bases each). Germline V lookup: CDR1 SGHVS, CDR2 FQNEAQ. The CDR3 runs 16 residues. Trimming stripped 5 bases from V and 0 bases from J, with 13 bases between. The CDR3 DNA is TGTGCCAGCAGCCCCATGGGACGTACGAACACCGGGGAGCTGTTTTTT. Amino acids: CASSPMGRTNTGELFF.

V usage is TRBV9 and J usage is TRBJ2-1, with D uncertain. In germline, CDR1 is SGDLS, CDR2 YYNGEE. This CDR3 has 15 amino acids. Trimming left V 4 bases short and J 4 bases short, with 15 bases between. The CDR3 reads CASSPRPPGYNEQFF. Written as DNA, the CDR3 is TGTGCCAGCAGCCCCCGCCCTCCCGGGTACAATGAGCAGTTCTTC.

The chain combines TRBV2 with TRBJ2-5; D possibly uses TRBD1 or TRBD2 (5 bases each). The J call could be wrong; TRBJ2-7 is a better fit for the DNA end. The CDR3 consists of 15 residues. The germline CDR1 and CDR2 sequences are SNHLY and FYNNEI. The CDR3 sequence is CASSEVRGRHVEQYF. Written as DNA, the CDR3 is TGTGCCAGCAGTGAAGTTCGGGGACGGCACGTCGAGCAGTACTTC.